The rows below give T cell receptor beta chains drawn from one sample of a study of blood T cell repertoires in COVID-19. TCRdb's table, derived via immunoSEQ multiplex PCR, lists solely in-frame clones and lacks some. The sample lists some 260,000 clones; around 89% were seen once. Sample: PBMCs or T cells enriched from blood (not recorded which). The receptors come from a man aged 35-49 years who had recovered from COVID-19. The CDR3 runs from the conserved cysteine through the conserved F or W. A D gene is named only where the DNA matches it firmly. Part of the rows lack a size; the others show once, few, many or a class for expanded clones.

abundance,d_gene,j_gene,v_gene,CDR3aa,CDR3nt
.,TRBD1,TRBJ1-1,TRBV9,CASSVQGGTEAFF,TGTGCCAGCAGCGTTCAGGGGGGCACTGAAGCTTTCTTT
.,.,TRBJ2-7,TRBV28,CASSLSGTTGEQYF,TGTGCCAGCAGTTTATCCGGGACAACGGGCGAGCAGTACTTC
once,TRBD1,TRBJ2-5,TRBV19,CATVDRGRRETQYF,TGTGCCACCGTGGACAGGGGGCGTCGGGAGACCCAGTACTTC
.,TRBD1,TRBJ1-4,TRBV28,CASRRRQGTNEKLFF,TGTGCCAGCAGGCGACGACAGGGCACTAATGAAAAACTGTTTTTT
.,TRBD1,TRBJ1-1,TRBV5-1,CASSPPPGQGVSTEAFF,TGCGCCAGCAGCCCACCACCAGGACAGGGGGTATCCACTGAAGCTTTCTTT
.,.,TRBJ1-1,TRBV5-6,CASSLRVKNTEAFF,TGTGCCAGCAGCTTACGGGTAAAGAACACTGAAGCTTTCTTT
.,TRBD1,TRBJ2-2,TRBV5-4,CASSLYRGADTGELFF,TGTGCCAGCAGCTTATACAGGGGGGCGGACACCGGGGAGCTGTTTTTT
.,TRBD2,TRBJ2-5,TRBV5-1,CASSFRTSTGRETQYF,TGCGCCAGCAGCTTTCGGACTAGCACAGGTCGAGAGACCCAGTACTTC
.,.,TRBJ2-3,TRBV7-6,CASSLSSSGTDTQYF,TGTGCCAGCAGCTTGAGTAGTAGCGGCACAGATACGCAGTATTTT
.,.,TRBJ2-5,TRBV27,CASSLMGGPFQETQYF,TGTGCCAGCAGTTTAATGGGGGGGCCCTTCCAAGAGACCCAGTACTTC
.,.,TRBJ1-5,TRBV7-9,CASSDGIQPQHF,TGTGCCAGCAGCGACGGGATTCAGCCCCAGCATTTT
.,TRBD1,TRBJ2-7,TRBV6-6,CASSSSPGQGYEQYF,TGTGCCAGCAGTTCCTCCCCTGGACAGGGCTACGAGCAGTACTTC
.,TRBD1,TRBJ2-3,TRBV7-3,CASSLTNLQGAADTQYF,TGTGCCAGCAGCTTAACCAACCTACAGGGGGCCGCAGATACGCAGTATTTT
.,TRBD1,TRBJ2-2,TRBV10-3,CAISDPPTGVRWTGELFF,TGTGCCATCAGTGACCCCCCTACAGGGGTCCGGTGGACCGGGGAGCTGTTTTTT
.,.,TRBJ1-1,TRBV11-3,CASSLGIGATRRNTEAFF,TGTGCCAGCAGCTTAGGAATTGGGGCGACCAGACGGAACACTGAAGCTTTCTTT
.,TRBD1,TRBJ2-7,TRBV7-9,CATTDRADEQYF,TGTGCCACCACGGACAGGGCTGACGAGCAGTACTTC
few,.,TRBJ1-2,TRBV27,CASSFQSGRGYTF,TGTGCCAGCAGTTTTCAAAGCGGAAGGGGCTACACCTTC
.,TRBD1,TRBJ2-5,TRBV14,CASSQGSRGLETQYF,TGTGCCAGCAGCCAAGGAAGTAGGGGGCTGGAGACCCAGTACTTC
.,TRBD1,TRBJ1-2,TRBV30,CACPQGQANYGYTF,TGTGCCTGCCCTCAGGGACAGGCTAACTATGGCTACACCTTC
.,.,TRBJ2-1,TRBV12-5,CARGRVEGSGYNEQFF,TGTGCTAGAGGAAGGGTGGAGGGGTCCGGCTACAATGAGCAGTTCTTC
.,.,TRBJ1-2,TRBV3-1/TRBV3-2,CASSQTSTGYGYTF,TGTGCCAGCAGCCAAACAAGTACGGGCTATGGCTACACCTTC
.,TRBD2,TRBJ2-7,TRBV28,CASSLIGTSVREQYF,TGTGCCAGCAGTTTAATAGGGACTAGCGTTCGCGAGCAGTACTTC
.,.,TRBJ1-5,TRBV19,CASIRTVQPQHF,TGTGCCAGTATCCGGACAGTTCAGCCCCAGCATTTT
.,.,TRBJ2-5,TRBV7-9,CASSSNDQETQYF,TGTGCCAGCAGCTCTAATGACCAAGAGACCCAGTACTTC
.,TRBD1,TRBJ2-1,TRBV7-9,CASSSPTGGNEQFF,TGTGCCAGCAGCTCGCCGACAGGGGGAAATGAGCAGTTCTTC
.,.,TRBJ1-1,TRBV7-9,CASSAPGAGTEAFF,TGTGCCAGCAGCGCCCCAGGGGCAGGTACTGAAGCTTTCTTT
.,TRBD2,TRBJ2-7,TRBV11-2,CASSLGPGLSTYEQYF,TGTGCCAGCAGCTTAGGGCCGGGACTATCTACCTACGAGCAGTACTTC
.,TRBD2,TRBJ2-1,TRBV7-8,CASSFSGYEQFF,TGTGCCAGCAGCTTTAGCGGGTATGAGCAGTTCTTC
.,TRBD2,TRBJ2-5,TRBV19,CASSIVSASGRGQETQYF,TGTGCCAGTAGTATAGTTTCGGCTAGCGGGAGGGGCCAAGAGACCCAGTACTTC
few,TRBD1,TRBJ1-2,TRBV7-9,CASSSTGAAGGYTF,TGTGCCAGCAGCTCTACAGGGGCCGCGGGCGGCTACACCTTC
.,.,TRBJ1-1,TRBV7-3,CASSDYGTPNTEAFF,TGTGCCAGCAGCGACTACGGGACTCCGAACACTGAAGCTTTCTTT
.,TRBD2,TRBJ2-1,TRBV3-1/TRBV3-2,CASSQEGAGRDEQFF,TGTGCCAGCAGCCAAGAAGGGGCCGGGAGGGATGAGCAGTTCTTC
.,TRBD1,TRBJ1-1,TRBV7-2,CASSERTGPNTEAFF,TGTGCCAGCAGCGAGCGGACAGGGCCGAACACTGAAGCTTTCTTT
.,.,TRBJ2-5,TRBV5-5,CASSVDLPRETQYF,TGTGCCAGCAGCGTGGACCTCCCGAGGGAGACCCAGTACTTC
.,.,TRBJ2-7,TRBV5-4,CASSPEQGFYEQYF,TGTGCCAGCAGCCCCGAACAGGGTTTCTACGAGCAGTACTTC
once,.,TRBJ1-1,TRBV9,CASSPTDDGWTEAFF,TGTGCCAGCAGCCCGACAGACGACGGCTGGACTGAAGCTTTCTTT
.,.,TRBJ1-3,TRBV13,CASSLLFRGSSGNTIYF,TGTGCCAGCAGCTTACTTTTCAGGGGCTCCTCTGGAAACACCATATATTTT
.,.,TRBJ1-6,TRBV19,CASSISAGDSPLHF,TGTGCCAGTAGTATCTCGGCAGGGGATTCACCCCTCCACTTT
once,.,TRBJ1-1,TRBV27,CASSLVAGARTEAFF,TGTGCCAGCAGTTTAGTCGCAGGGGCGCGAACTGAAGCTTTCTTT
.,.,TRBJ1-3,TRBV19,CASSGGIRGSRGNTIYF,TGTGCCAGTAGTGGTGGGATCCGAGGGTCGCGAGGAAACACCATATATTTT
.,.,TRBJ1-5,TRBV2,CASSGQVRNQPQHF,TGTGCCAGCAGTGGACAGGTACGGAATCAGCCCCAGCATTTT
.,.,TRBJ1-1,TRBV7-8,CASSPEGVGSGAFF,TGTGCCAGCAGCCCTGAGGGTGTGGGCTCCGGAGCTTTCTTT
few,.,TRBJ2-7,TRBV7-2,CASSLDSLEQYF,TGTGCCAGCAGCTTAGACTCCCTCGAGCAGTACTTC
.,.,TRBJ1-1,TRBV7-2,CASSLGPENTEAFF,TGTGCCAGCAGCTTAGGCCCAGAGAACACTGAAGCTTTCTTT
.,TRBD1,TRBJ1-2,TRBV19,CASSIRDRGLGGYTF,TGTGCCAGTAGTATTCGGGACAGGGGGCTTGGGGGCTACACCTTC
.,.,TRBJ2-7,TRBV11-2,CASSSGHWSSYEQYF,TGTGCCAGCAGCTCGGGACACTGGAGCTCCTACGAGCAGTACTTC
.,.,TRBJ1-1,TRBV5-1,CASSDTGNTEAFF,TGCGCCAGCAGCGACACAGGGAACACTGAAGCTTTCTTT
.,.,TRBJ1-4,TRBV18,CASSPPNRNINEKLFF,TGTGCCAGCTCACCACCGAATCGAAACATTAATGAAAAACTGTTTTTT
.,.,TRBJ1-4,TRBV28,CASIGGIEEKLFF,TGTGCCAGCATTGGGGGGATCGAAGAAAAACTGTTTTTT
.,.,TRBJ1-6,TRBV19,CASSTILRNNSPLHF,TGTGCCAGTAGTACGATTCTCAGAAATAATTCACCCCTCCACTTT
.,.,TRBJ1-5,TRBV7-2,CASSLVPGGNQPQHF,TGTGCCAGCAGCTTAGTTCCCGGGGGCAATCAGCCCCAGCATTTT
.,TRBD1,TRBJ1-1,TRBV7-9,CASSLDRDTEAFF,TGTGCCAGCAGCCTGGACAGGGACACTGAAGCTTTCTTT
.,TRBD1,TRBJ1-2,TRBV2,CASTRDRLVTGYTF,TGTGCCAGCACCAGGGACAGACTGGTTACAGGCTACACCTTC
.,.,TRBJ2-7,TRBV19,CASSSRSRDKSYEQYF,TGTGCCAGTAGTTCACGGTCCCGGGACAAGTCCTACGAGCAGTACTTC
.,.,TRBJ2-7,TRBV7-3,CASSPQANYEQYF,TGTGCCAGCAGCCCACAGGCGAACTACGAGCAGTACTTC
.,.,TRBJ2-2,TRBV27,CASSLWAGNTGELFF,TGTGCCAGCAGTTTATGGGCAGGGAACACCGGGGAGCTGTTTTTT
.,TRBD1,TRBJ1-2,TRBV29-1,CSVAGQGGNGYTF,TGCAGCGTGGCAGGACAGGGAGGTAATGGCTACACCTTC
.,TRBD2,TRBJ2-7,TRBV5-8,CASSFLKRGKDYEQYF,TGTGCCAGCAGCTTCCTAAAGCGGGGGAAGGACTACGAGCAGTACTTC
.,.,TRBJ1-5,TRBV3-1/TRBV3-2,CASSQGRSSNQPQHF,TGTGCCAGCAGCCAAGGCCGCAGTAGCAATCAGCCCCAGCATTTT
.,TRBD1,TRBJ2-7,TRBV11-3,CASSSSGQTSYEQYF,TGTGCCAGCAGCTCCTCGGGACAGACCTCCTACGAGCAGTACTTC